This TCR beta chain derives from a study of shared clonotypes between healthy human individuals. This clone was seen once. The same CDR3 can be traced to other DNA sequences in this sample. Germline V gene sequence: CDR1 GTSNPN, CDR2 SVGIG (reference sequence). Between the trimmed V and J ends, which lost 7 bases and 2 bases, there was a span of 8 bases. The CDR3 is 11 amino acids. Measured with immunoSEQ multiplex PCR; TCRdb has only the in-frame clones, and not every one. The sample lists 2 million to 2.5 million clones, around 95% occurring once. The clonotype was recovered from a young man in good health. This chain connects TRBV30 to TRBJ2-5; TRBD2 might be the D (6 bases). Sequencing input: naive CD4+ T cells sorted from blood. Subset described: CD45RA+ positively selected. CDR3 sequence reads: CASAGQETQYF. The CDR3 bases are TGTGCCTCGGCGGGGCAAGAGACCCAGTACTTC.